This T cell receptor (beta chain) derives from a study of T cells after yellow fever vaccination. The overall study: Fractions of low cell number were prepared using SMART-Seq v4 Ultra Low Input.

By 5'RACE template switching, TCR cDNA was produced, with a universal primer site and UMIs added in the process. TCRdb called the 5' RACE reads again in MiXCR, with one record for every CDR3 protein. Among 150,000 or so distinct CDR3 sequences listed, around 9.3% were seen once. The sample holds a few counts of this clonotype. CDR3 length: 12 amino acids. Trimming took off 5 bases at V and 2 bases at J, with 7 bases between the two ends. Per germline, CDR1 SEHNR and CDR2 FQNEAQ (reference sequence). The TCR sequence derives from a man aged 18-30 years who received the YFV17D yellow fever vaccine. V gene TRBV7-9 combines with J gene TRBJ2-7; D not resolved. The source material was CD8+ T cells sorted from PBMCs, sampled 45 days after the yellow fever booster vaccination. The CDR3 here is CASSDGAYEQYF. The CDR3 region has the DNA TGTGCCAGCAGCGACGGCGCCTACGAGCAGTACTTC.